This T cell receptor (beta chain) was captured by sequencing in a study of OX40 agonist ivuxolimab in advanced cancers. The overall study: Patients undergoing dose escalation presented with hepatocellular carcinoma, melanoma, renal cell or head and neck cancer. Patients were roughly 87% male with ages roughly 20 to 90, mean about 54.

Sequenced by immunoSEQ multiplex PCR; TCRdb stores in-frame clones only, minus some. This sample has tens of thousands of clones, with approximately 87% found just once. This clone came up a few times. No antigen is known for it. Study-wide findings and caveats: Compared with CD4+, CD8+ T cells on average had more expanded clones.

This sequence was found in an adult with an advanced solid tumor such as melanoma, head and neck, liver or kidney cancer. This material consisted of CD4+ or CD8+ T cells sorted from blood, taken in a trial of the OX40 agonist ivuxolimab.

The CDR3 nucleotides read TGCGCCAGCAGTGAAAATCGGGGAGGGAAACTGTTTTTT. Its protein is CASSENRGGKLFF. V gene TRBV10-1 combines with J gene TRBJ1-4; no clear D. This CDR3 comprises 13 residues. Germline CDR1 is WNHNN and CDR2 is SYGVQD (reference sequence). V was cut by 3 bases and J by 11 bases, with 13 bases left in between.